The clone carrying this TCR beta chain has a handful of counts. V was pared by 0 bases and J by 3 bases, with 12 bases between. CDR1 and CDR2 (germline): MNHEY, SVGAGI. CDR3 length equals 15 residues. TCRdb itself ran the 5' RACE reads through MiXCR, one entry per CDR3 protein. The sample has 150,000 to 200,000 distinct CDR3 sequences, around 8.9% seen once. This specimen comes from a study of CD8 T cells in ankylosing spondylitis. The TCR originated in a female donor with ankylosing spondylitis or in good health (not recorded which). Sequenced: blood, either unsorted or a sorted T cell fraction (not recorded which). The rearrangement uses TRBV6-5 and TRBJ2-7; D is unresolved. DNA for the CDR3: TGTGCCAGCAGTTACTCGTTACCAGCCAACTACGAGCAGTACTTC. Amino acid sequence: CASSYSLPANYEQYF.